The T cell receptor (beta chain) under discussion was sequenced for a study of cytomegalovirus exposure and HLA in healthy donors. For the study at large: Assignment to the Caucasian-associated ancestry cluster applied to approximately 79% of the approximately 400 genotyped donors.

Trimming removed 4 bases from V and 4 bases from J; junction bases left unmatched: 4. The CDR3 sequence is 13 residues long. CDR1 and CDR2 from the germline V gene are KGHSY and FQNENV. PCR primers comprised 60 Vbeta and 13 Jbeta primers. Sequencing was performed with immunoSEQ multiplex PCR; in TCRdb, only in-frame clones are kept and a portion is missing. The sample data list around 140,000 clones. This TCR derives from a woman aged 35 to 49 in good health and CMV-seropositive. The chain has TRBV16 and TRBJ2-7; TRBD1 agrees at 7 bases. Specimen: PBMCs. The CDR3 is CASSLGTEYEQYF. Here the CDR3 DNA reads TGTGCCAGCAGCCTCGGGACAGAATACGAGCAGTACTTC.